What follows are 27 T cell receptor beta chains derived from one specimen sequenced in a study of B cell selection in AIRE deficiency. CD4+CD127+ cells were sorted as the conventional CD4 T cells. Profiled with immunoSEQ multiplex PCR; TCRdb holds only in-frame clones, not every one. In the table there are tens of thousands of clones, roughly 96% of which are singletons. The sequenced sample was conventional CD4+ T cells sorted from PBMCs. These receptor sequences come from a human donor with AIRE deficiency.

The rearrangement joins TRBV12-5 to TRBJ1-1; 7 bases agree with TRBD1. This CDR3 is 15 amino acids long. V was clipped by 3 bases and J by 2 bases; unmatched bases: 6. Germline values: CDR1 LGHNT, CDR2 FRNRAP. The CDR3 loop reads CASGFSGTVNTEAFF. In nucleotides, the CDR3 is TGTGCTAGTGGTTTCTCCGGGACAGTCAACACTGAAGCTTTCTTT.

The genes are TRBV11-1 and TRBJ2-2; no firm D call. The V and J ends lost 5 bases and 9 bases respectively, with 13 bases between them. This CDR3 comprises 13 residues. Per germline, CDR1 SGHAT and CDR2 FQDESV (reference sequence). The CDR3 DNA reads as TGTGCCAGCAGCCCCCGCTCGGGTCGGGAGCTGTTTTTT. Amino acid sequence: CASSPRSGRELFF.

The chain uses TRBV6-6 and TRBJ2-3, with D unclear. CDR1 and CDR2 from the germline V gene are MNHNY and SVGAGI (reference sequence). This CDR3 has 14 residues. The ends were cut back, 0 bases at V and 4 bases at J, with 8 bases in the middle. For the CDR3, the DNA is TGTGCCAGCAGTTACTCCTTAGAGGCAGATACGCAGTATTTT. Translating it yields CASSYSLEADTQYF.

V gene TRBV28 combines with J gene TRBJ2-7; 8 bases map to TRBD1. The germline V gene has CDR1 MDHEN and CDR2 SYDVKM. There are 14 residues in the CDR3. The J segment lost 5 bases and the V segment lost 6 bases, leaving 9 bases of the junction unmatched. The CDR3 coding sequence is TGTGCCAGCAGGGCGACAGGGGATTTCGACGAGCAGTACTTC. Its translation: CASRATGDFDEQYF.

The chain is built from TRBV7-9 and TRBJ2-6; D call uncertain. The CDR3 contains 16 residues. Trimming took 5 bases from V and 0 from J, leaving 11 bases between them. Looked up from germline, CDR1 is SEHNR and CDR2 is FQNEAQ (reference sequence). In DNA form, the CDR3 reads TGTGCCAGCAGCAATAGACGAAGCTCTGGGGCCAACGTCCTGACTTTC. This gives the protein CASSNRRSSGANVLTF.

The rearrangement uses TRBV18 and TRBJ1-1; perhaps TRBD1 as D (5 bases). CDR1 and CDR2 from the germline V gene are KGHSH and LQKENI. This CDR3 is 15 amino acids long. V shed 2 bases and J shed 4 bases, with 14 bases lying between them. The CDR3 loop reads CASSPLSGAGTEAFF. The CDR3 bases are TGTGCCAGCTCACCATTGAGCGGGGCGGGCACTGAAGCTTTCTTT.

V gene TRBV6-5 combines with J gene TRBJ1-1; possibly TRBD1 for D (5 bases). This CDR3 region has 14 residues. CDR1 and CDR2 from the germline V gene are MNHEY and SVGAGI. V lost 0 bases to trimming and J lost 4 bases, with 9 bases between them. CDR3: CASSYSSGGTEAFF. The CDR3 DNA follows: TGTGCCAGCAGTTACTCGAGTGGGGGCACTGAAGCTTTCTTT.

The rearrangement links TRBV5-6 to TRBJ2-5, with 9 bases fitting TRBD1. The germline V gene has CDR1 SGHDT and CDR2 YYEEEE. Unmatched junction bases numbered 8, after V lost 0 bases and J lost 5 bases. The CDR3 spans 16 residues. CDR3 sequence reads: CASSLAMGQGKETQYF. The CDR3 DNA reads TGTGCCAGCAGCTTGGCCATGGGACAGGGAAAGGAGACCCAGTACTTC. The whole variable domain, remainder taken from reference TRBV5-6 and TRBJ2-5, is DAGVTQSPTHLIKTRGQQVTLRCSPKSGHDTVSWYQQALGQGPQFIFQYYEEEERQRGNFPDRFSGHQFPNYSSELNVNALLLGDSALYLCASSLAMGQGKETQYFGPGTRLLVL.

The V and J genes are TRBV11-2 and TRBJ2-1; the D gene is possibly TRBD1 (6 bases). V was cut by 0 bases and J by 8 bases, with 17 bases left in between. Germline V CDR1 and CDR2: SGHAT, FQNNGV. The length of the CDR3 is 16 residues. CDR3 sequence: CASSLDWGRGDDEQFF. CDR3 coding DNA: TGTGCCAGCAGCTTAGATTGGGGGCGAGGGGACGATGAGCAGTTCTTC.

This chain joins TRBV19 and TRBJ2-5, with D tentatively TRBD2 (7 bases). The germline gives CDR1 LNHDA, CDR2 SQIVND (reference sequence). V was cut by 3 bases and J by 4 bases, with 15 bases left in between. There are 15 residues in the CDR3. CDR3 region: CASSMGGQGTETQYF. The CDR3 region has the DNA TGTGCCAGTAGTATGGGGGGGCAGGGGACAGAGACCCAGTACTTC.

The chain carries TRBV7-2 and TRBJ2-5; 13 bases are a match to TRBD2. The CDR3 is made up of 19 amino acids. Germline loops: CDR1 SGHTA, CDR2 FQGNSA. With 4 bases clipped from V and 2 bases from J, the junction kept 13 bases outside the gene matches. The CDR3 DNA sequence: TGTGCCAGCAGCTATTACGGGACTAGCGGGATAGGGACACAAGAGACCCAGTACTTC. Translating it yields CASSYYGTSGIGTQETQYF.

This clone was detected only once. The V gene is TRBV6-1, the J gene TRBJ2-3; no firm D call. In germline, CDR1 is MNHNS, CDR2 SASEGT. The length of the CDR3 is 12 residues. Deletions cut 6 bases from V and 3 bases from J, with 7 bases between. DNA for the CDR3: TGTGCCAGCAGCGTTATTACAGATACGCAGTATTTT. Its translation is CASSVITDTQYF.

The gene calls are TRBV7-3 and TRBJ2-2; D tentatively reads TRBD1 or TRBD2 (6 bases each). CDR1 and CDR2 from the germline V gene are SGHTA and FQGTGA. The V and J ends lost 4 bases and 2 bases respectively, with 14 bases between them. The CDR3 sequence is 16 residues long. CDR3 bases: TGTGCCAGCAGCTCCCGGGGGCGGGGAAACACCGGGGAGCTGTTTTTT. It codes for CASSSRGRGNTGELFF.

The CDR3 nucleotides read TGTGCCAGCAGGCGGACAGGGAACCGGGGAGCTGAAGCTTTCTTT. It specifies CASRRTGNRGAEAFF. The rearrangement links TRBV28 to TRBJ1-1; 8 nucleotides align to TRBD1. The length of the CDR3 is 15 residues. V lost 6 bases and J lost 6; bases outside the gene matches: 12. Germline CDR1 and CDR2: MDHEN and SYDVKM.

This rearrangement joins TRBV7-2 to TRBJ1-5, with D possibly matching TRBD1 (5 bases). The CDR3 is 15 amino acids. Germline assignment: CDR1 SGHTA and CDR2 FQGNSA. With 2 bases removed from V and 0 bases from J, the gap between germline ends came to 8 bases. The CDR3 DNA reads TGTGCCAGCAGCTTACAGGGACCTAGCAATCAGCCCCAGCATTTT. It codes for CASSLQGPSNQPQHF.

The chain recombines TRBV11-2 with TRBJ2-2; 10 bases line up with TRBD1. Germline V gene data show CDR1 as SGHAT and CDR2 as FQNNGV. The CDR3 is 15 amino acids. Unmatched junction bases numbered 5, after V lost 5 bases and J lost 5 bases. The CDR3 loop reads CASSQGTGETGELFF. DNA for the CDR3: TGTGCCAGCAGCCAAGGGACAGGGGAGACCGGGGAGCTGTTTTTT.

The gene calls are TRBV6-6 and TRBJ2-1; 9 positions agree with TRBD1. The germline gives CDR1 MNHNY, CDR2 SVGAGI (reference sequence). After removal of 8 bases from V and 7 bases from J, the junction contained 15 bases not matched to a gene. CDR3 length: 16 residues. The CDR3 DNA is TGTGCCAGCTCTTTAAGCGACAGGGGGTATCAAAATGAGCAGTTCTTC. This sequence encodes CASSLSDRGYQNEQFF.

J is TRBJ2-3 and V is TRBV7-9, with D hard to call. Germline CDR1 SEHNR, CDR2 FQNEAQ (reference sequence). This CDR3 region has 13 residues. Deletions cut 2 bases from V and 5 bases from J, with 8 bases between. The CDR3 reads CASSLNTGDTQYF. CDR3 sequence (DNA): TGTGCCAGCAGCTTAAATACGGGAGATACGCAGTATTTT.

This rearrangement joins TRBV4-1 to TRBJ1-1; unclear D gene. The CDR3 is 11 residues long. CDR1 and CDR2 from the germline V gene are MGHRA and YSYEKL. V shed 3 bases and J shed 6 bases, with 5 bases lying between them. The CDR3 is CASSQKAEAFF. DNA for the CDR3: TGCGCCAGCAGCCAGAAAGCTGAAGCTTTCTTT.

V gene TRBV6-1 combines with J gene TRBJ2-7; possible D gene TRBD2, 7 bases. Trimming removed 5 bases from V and 2 bases from J, with 10 bases in between. This CDR3 contains 13 residues. Germline CDR1 reads MNHNS; CDR2 reads SASEGT. This CDR3 is CASSQGRAYEQYF. The CDR3 DNA follows: TGTGCCAGCAGTCAGGGGAGGGCCTACGAGCAGTACTTC.

The rearrangement links TRBV10-3 to TRBJ2-1; 8 nucleotides line up with TRBD2. This CDR3 contains 14 residues. Trimming cost V 11 bases and J 4 bases; bases outside gene matches: 10. Per germline, CDR1 ENHRY and CDR2 SYGVKD. The CDR3, as DNA: TGTGCCTCAGAGCACGGGGGGGGGTACAATGAGCAGTTCTTC. Protein: CASEHGGGYNEQFF.

The genes are TRBV7-2 and TRBJ1-1; tentative D call: TRBD1 (6 bases). Germline loops: CDR1 SGHTA, CDR2 FQGNSA. This CDR3 has 13 residues. The V gene lost 4 bases and the J gene lost 6 bases, with 12 bases spanning the gap. The CDR3 protein is CASSWKQGSEAFF. In DNA form, the CDR3 reads TGTGCCAGCAGCTGGAAACAGGGATCTGAAGCTTTCTTT. Full variable domain (missing parts from reference TRBV7-2 and TRBJ1-1): GAGVSQSPSNKVTEKGKDVELRCDPISGHTALYWYRQSLGQGLEFLIYFQGNSAPDKSGLPSDRFSAERTGGSVSTLTIQRTQQEDSAVYLCASSWKQGSEAFFGQGTRLTVV.

The J gene is TRBJ2-1, the V gene TRBV5-6; D may match TRBD1 or TRBD2 (5 bases each). The germline gives CDR1 SGHDT, CDR2 YYEEEE. CDR3 length: 14 amino acids. The V end was cut by 0 bases, the J end by 9 bases, with 13 bases between. Written as DNA, the CDR3 is TGTGCCAGCAGCTTGGCCTGGGGGTTTGGTGAGCAGTTCTTC. The encoded protein is CASSLAWGFGEQFF.

CDR3 residues: CAGQQGGIFSNQPQHF. Written as DNA, the CDR3 is TGTGCCGGTCAACAGGGGGGGATCTTTAGCAATCAGCCCCAGCATTTT. The rearrangement joins TRBV28 to TRBJ1-5; 8 bases map to TRBD1. This CDR3 has 16 amino acids. With 11 bases clipped from V and 0 bases from J, the junction kept 12 bases outside the gene matches. CDR1 is MDHEN, CDR2 SYDVKM, per germline.

The rearrangement uses TRBV7-9 and TRBJ2-3; D unclear. Germline V lookup: CDR1 SEHNR, CDR2 FQNEAQ (reference sequence). This CDR3 contains 13 residues. V was shortened by 2 bases and J by 6 bases, with 9 bases between the two germline ends. The CDR3 DNA sequence: TGTGCCAGCAGCTTACCAATCGTGGATACGCAGTATTTT. Translation gives CASSLPIVDTQYF.

This clone is a singleton in its sample. The V call is TRBV19, the J call TRBJ2-1; TRBD2 agrees at 9 bases. The V segment lost 2 bases and the J segment 1 base; nucleotides outside the gene matches: 3. The CDR3 covers 16 residues. Germline V CDR1 and CDR2: LNHDA, SQIVND (reference sequence). CDR3 loop: CASSILAGRSYNEQFF. In DNA form, the CDR3 reads TGTGCCAGTAGTATACTAGCGGGAAGGTCCTACAATGAGCAGTTCTTC.

This clone was seen a single time. This chain uses TRBV10-3 with TRBJ2-3, with 12 bases matching TRBD2. CDR3 length: 17 residues. Germline V gives CDR1 ENHRY, CDR2 SYGVKD. Losses at the gene ends were 0 bases for V and 8 bases for J; bases not matched to a gene: 9. The CDR3, as DNA: TGTGCCATCAGTGAGTCGGCTAGCGGGAGGGCCCCAGGTACGCAGTATTTT. This translates into CAISESASGRAPGTQYF.